Each of the 4 T cell receptor beta chains below was sequenced from the same sample in a study of cytomegalovirus exposure and HLA in healthy donors. The primer mix had 60 Vbeta and 13 Jbeta primers. TCRdb's table, derived via immunoSEQ multiplex PCR, lists solely in-frame clones and lacks some. The sample includes 100,000 to 150,000 clones, about 80% seen only once; the top ten take approximately 1.7%. The sequencing input was PBMCs. Receptor source: a woman aged 45-60 years in good health and CMV-seronegative.

This clone appeared a single time. This rearrangement joins TRBV2 to TRBJ1-2; 9 bases are shared with TRBD1. CDR3 length: 14 residues. Germline lookup yields CDR1 SNHLY and CDR2 FYNNEI. V trimming: 0 bases; J trimming: 13 bases; junction bases outside the gene matches: 9. CDR3 sequence: CASSEARGGTGPTF. The CDR3 coding sequence is TGTGCCAGCAGTGAAGCGAGGGGTGGGACAGGGCCCACCTTC.

Of note for this clone: At one end, the junction sequence differs from germline, possibly due to a read error. The chain couples TRBV5-1 to TRBJ1-5; D gene uncertain. The CDR3 contains 13 residues. In germline, CDR1 is SGHRS, CDR2 YFSETQ. CDR3 in DNA: TGCGCCAGCAGCCGCACTGGAGATCAGCCCCAGAATTTT. Residues: CASSRTGDQPQNF. Supplemented by reference TRBV5-1 and TRBJ1-5, the full variable domain reads KAGVTQTPRYLIKTRGQQVTLSCSPISGHRSVSWYQQTPGQGLQFLFEYFSETQRNKGNFPGRFSGRQFSNSRSEMNVSTLELGDSALYLCASSRTGDQPQNFGDGTRLSIL.

This clone was recorded a few times. CDR3 region: CASSSETGWGYGYTF. The CDR3 nucleotides are TGTGCCAGCAGTTCCGAGACAGGGTGGGGCTATGGCTACACCTTC. This chain joins TRBV28 and TRBJ1-2; 7 bases map to TRBD1. Unmatched junction bases numbered 9, after V lost 4 bases and J lost 4 bases. The CDR3 spans 15 residues. Per the germline V gene, CDR1 is MDHEN and CDR2 is SYDVKM.

V is TRBV5-1 and J is TRBJ2-7, with D uncertain. CDR1 is SGHRS and CDR2 is YFSETQ in the germline V gene. The V gene lost 0 bases and the J gene lost 2 bases, with 6 bases spanning the gap. The CDR3 consists of 13 residues. The CDR3 bases are TGCGCCAGCAGCTTGGGTGACACCTACGAGCAGTACGTC. Translation gives CASSLGDTYEQYV.